What follows are 6 T cell receptor beta chains derived from one specimen sequenced in a study of blood T cell repertoires in COVID-19 (dated by TCRdb to about 2020). The library was made by the immunoSEQ multiplex PCR assay. TCRdb re-hosts the immuneACCESS table, in-frame sequences only. Its copies lack some clones; in the studies checked, an unresolved V gene accounts for under half of them, and the cause for the rest is not known. Across this sample there are 170,000 or so clones, with approximately 80% seen only once. Of the sample, 2.9% is held by the ten largest clones. The material sequenced was peripheral blood. These receptors all stem from a woman in her sixties with acute or convalescent COVID-19.

In its sample, this clone was seen a few times. This chain uses TRBV3-1 (or the pseudogene TRBV3-2) with TRBJ1-2, with a possible D match to TRBD1 (6 bases). V shed 3 bases and J shed 10 bases, with 18 bases lying between them. The CDR3 runs 14 residues. Germline V lookup: CDR1 LGHDT, CDR2 YNNKEL (reference sequence). The CDR3 loop reads CASSHIFCGGLYTF. CDR3 nucleotide sequence: TGTGCCAGCAGCCACATTTTCTGCGGGGGGCTCTACACCTTC.

The chain links TRBV12-5 to TRBJ1-3, with a possible D match to TRBD1 (5 bases). V shed 1 base and J shed 0 bases, with 10 bases lying between them. This CDR3 region has 16 residues. CDR1 LGHNT and CDR2 FRNRAP come from the germline V gene. The CDR3 region has the DNA TGTGCTAGTGGTTTGGCTCTGACAGACTCTGGAAACACCATATATTTT. It codes for CASGLALTDSGNTIYF. Full variable domain (rest looked up from reference TRBV12-5 and TRBJ1-3): DARVTQTPRHKVTEMGQEVTMRCQPILGHNTVFWYRQTMMQGLELLAYFRNRAPLDDSGMPKDRFSAEMPDATLATLKIQPSEPRDSAVYFCASGLALTDSGNTIYFGEGSWLTVV.

The chain employs TRBV5-1 and TRBJ2-3; D gene unclear. The V end lost 0 bases, the J end lost 14 bases, and 13 bases lay between the germline ends. The CDR3 has 12 amino acids. Germline V CDR1 and CDR2: SGHRS, YFSETQ. The CDR3 loop is CASSLEWAPVYF. CDR3 sequence (DNA): TGCGCCAGCAGCTTGGAGTGGGCCCCGGTGTATTTT.

Worth noting for this clone: Distinct nucleotide sequences in the sample also encode this CDR3. This rearrangement joins TRBV7-8 to TRBJ2-7; no firm D call. The CDR3 has 11 residues. The V end was cut by 5 bases, the J end by 1 base, with 3 bases between. Germline CDR1 SGHVS, CDR2 FQNEAQ. In DNA, the CDR3 is TGTGCCAGCAGCCCGTCCTACGAGCAGTACTTC. Amino acids: CASSPSYEQYF.

The CDR3: CASSIPGQGARTTEAFF. The CDR3 DNA reads TGTGCCAGTAGTATTCCAGGACAGGGGGCAAGGACCACTGAAGCTTTCTTT. The chain uses TRBV19 and TRBJ1-1, with TRBD1 matching over 11 bases. This CDR3 has 17 amino acids. Germline V lookup: CDR1 LNHDA, CDR2 SQIVND (reference sequence). V was pared by 3 bases and J by 4 bases, with 10 bases of the junction left unmatched.

This chain connects TRBV4-1 to TRBJ2-6; D is ambiguous. Germline V lookup: CDR1 MGHRA, CDR2 YSYEKL. Trimming stripped 2 bases from V and 0 bases from J, with 11 bases between. CDR3 length: 17 residues. CDR3 sequence (DNA): TGCGCCAGCAGCCAATCCGTACAGAGCTCTGGGGCCAACGTCCTGACTTTC. Its translation: CASSQSVQSSGANVLTF.